One and the same sample provided the 15 T cell receptor beta chains below, sequenced in a study of Graves' ophthalmopathy and Graves' hyperthyroidism. RNA transcripts served as template for amplifying TCR beta CDR3 sequences. Investigators did first-round RT-PCR with HTBI primers, then second-round multiplex PCR. TCRdb re-derived calls from the multiplex PCR reads in MiXCR, one entry per CDR3 protein. Here the sample spans about 740,000 distinct CDR3 sequences, approximately 40% being singletons. The sequencing sample was made of peripheral blood. Every receptor here comes from an adult man with Graves' ophthalmopathy.

The rearrangement joins TRBV7-9 to TRBJ1-2; the D is unclear. CDR3 size: 14 residues. In germline, CDR1 is SEHNR, CDR2 FQNEAQ (reference sequence). V lost 2 bases to trimming and J lost 14 bases, with 21 bases between them. The chain's CDR3 is CASSLMRNEGSGTF. The CDR3 nucleotides are TGTGCCAGCAGCTTAATGCGGAATGAGGGTTCCGGGACCTTC.

This clonotype turned up a few times. The genes are TRBV25-1 and TRBJ2-7; 10 bases map to TRBD1. The CDR3 is made up of 16 amino acids. Unmatched junction bases numbered 9, after V lost 5 bases and J lost 2 bases. Germline-derived CDR1 and CDR2 are MGHDK and SYGVNS. The chain's CDR3 is CASSPHRTGGAYEQYF. DNA for the CDR3: TGTGCCAGCAGTCCCCATCGGACAGGGGGGGCCTACGAGCAGTACTTC.

The chain carries TRBV7-9 and TRBJ2-5, with D possibly being TRBD1 (6 bases). The ends were cut back, 5 bases at V and 7 bases at J, with 17 bases in the middle. Looked up from germline, CDR1 is SEHNR and CDR2 is FQNEAQ (reference sequence). This CDR3 contains 14 residues. The CDR3: CASSGDTGRGTQYF. Here the CDR3 DNA reads TGTGCCAGCAGCGGGGACACGGGGCGCGGGACCCAGTACTTC. The full variable domain, rest sourced from reference TRBV7-9 and TRBJ2-5, is DTGVSQNPRHKITKRGQNVTFRCDPISEHNRLYWYRQTLGQGPEFLTYFQNEAQLEKSRLLSDRFSAERPKGSFSTLEIQRTEQGDSAMYLCASSGDTGRGTQYFGPGTRLLVL.

Worth noting for this clonotype: One junction end disagrees with the germline gene, perhaps due to a read error. The rearrangement links TRBV29-1 to TRBJ1-4; D is perhaps TRBD1 (6 bases). This CDR3 has 15 residues. Germline-derived CDR1 and CDR2 are SQVTM and ANQGSEA. CDR3 DNA: TGCAGCGTTGATGTGGGGGCGGAATTTGACGAAAATCTGTTTTTT. Protein product: CSVDVGAEFDENLFF.

This chain uses TRBV29-1 with TRBJ2-5; 11 bases align to TRBD2. Per the germline V gene, CDR1 is SQVTM and CDR2 is ANQGSEA. The CDR3 is 15 residues long. Trimming cost V 8 bases and J 1 base; bases outside gene matches: 9. The CDR3 DNA sequence: TGCAGCTTAGTGCCTAGCGGGGGGTTCCAAGAGACCCAGTACTTC. It codes for CSLVPSGGFQETQYF.

Notes on this clonotype: This sequence may be a read error, since a much larger clone differs from it by one base. The V gene is TRBV15, the J gene TRBJ2-5; D unresolved. The CDR3 has 14 residues. Germline-derived CDR1 and CDR2 are LNHNV and YYDKDF (reference sequence). CDR3: CASSLGPTQETQYF. CDR3 in DNA: TGTGCCAGCAGCCTCGGCCCCACTCAAGAGACCCAGTACTTC.

This clonotype has ten or more counts. The CDR3 DNA reads as TGCAGTGCTAGGCACAGGGACTACGAGCAGTACTTC. It is translated as CSARHRDYEQYF. The V call is TRBV20-1, the J call TRBJ2-7; TRBD1 is a possible D gene (6 bases). The V end lost 3 bases, the J end lost 3 bases, and 9 bases lay between the germline ends. This CDR3 has 12 residues. From germline, CDR1 is DFQATT and CDR2 SNEGSKA (reference sequence).

The V call is TRBV4-2, the J call TRBJ2-5, with 10 positions matching TRBD1. Germline CDR1 is LGHNA and CDR2 is YNFKEQ. The CDR3 is 18 amino acids. The V and J ends lost 0 bases and 3 bases, in that order; junction bases with no gene match: 10. The CDR3 loop reads CASSQDNWRTGGEETQYF. CDR3 bases: TGTGCCAGCAGCCAAGATAACTGGAGGACAGGGGGTGAAGAGACCCAGTACTTC.

In this sample, this clonotype turned up many times. The rearrangement joins TRBV20-1 to TRBJ2-5; no definite D call. Germline loops: CDR1 DFQATT, CDR2 SNEGSKA (reference sequence). V was clipped by 3 bases and J by 5 bases, with 1 base between them. This CDR3 comprises 9 residues. CDR3 residues: CSASETQYF. CDR3 nucleotide sequence: TGCAGTGCTAGCGAGACCCAGTACTTC.

This clonotype was observed once. The chain joins TRBV29-1 to TRBJ2-7, with a tentative D call TRBD2 (5 bases). The length of the CDR3 is 14 residues. Germline CDR1 SQVTM, CDR2 ANQGSEA. The CDR3 DNA reads as TGCAGTGCTATCGGGCGTCCGAGGGTAGACGAGCAGTACTTC. This translates into CSAIGRPRVDEQYF.

This clonotype came up a few times. The rearrangement uses TRBV19 and TRBJ1-2; maybe TRBD1 (6 bases). The CDR3 sequence is 13 residues long. Trimming took 4 bases from V and 4 from J, leaving 10 bases between them. CDR1 LNHDA and CDR2 SQIVND come from the germline V gene (reference sequence). The CDR3, as DNA: TGTGCCAGTAGTAAGTTGGGGGCCTATGGCTACACCTTC. This sequence encodes CASSKLGAYGYTF.

There are many counts of this clonotype. The chain is built from TRBV20-1 and TRBJ2-5, with a possible D match to TRBD2 (5 bases). V was trimmed by 7 bases and J by 2 bases, leaving 11 bases between them. Germline assignment: CDR1 DFQATT and CDR2 SNEGSKA (reference sequence). The length of the CDR3 is 12 residues. CDR3 coding DNA: TGCAGTGTAAGGAGGCCTCAAGAGACCCAGTACTTC. It codes for CSVRRPQETQYF.

Regarding this clonotype: At one end, the junction sequence differs from germline, possibly due to a read error. The chain links TRBV10-3 to TRBJ1-6; D perhaps matches TRBD1 (6 bases). CDR3 length: 14 amino acids. CDR1 is ENHRY, CDR2 SYGVKD, per germline. This CDR3 is CASSIAGDNSPLHF. The CDR3 DNA reads TGTGCCAGCAGTATTGCAGGGGATAATTCACCCCTCCACTTT.

The chain is built from TRBV7-9 and TRBJ2-2; perhaps TRBD2 as D (5 bases). Germline V gene data show CDR1 as SEHNR and CDR2 as FQNEAQ (reference sequence). Trimming pared 9 bases from V and 0 bases from J, leaving 14 bases between. The CDR3 is 15 amino acids. The CDR3 DNA reads as TGTGCCAGTAGTCCCGGGGTAGCGAACACCGGGGAGCTGTTTTTT. Translation: CASSPGVANTGELFF.

The chain uses TRBV29-1 and TRBJ1-1, with 12 nucleotides matching TRBD1. This CDR3 is 15 amino acids long. The germline V gene encodes CDR1 SQVTM and CDR2 ANQGSEA. Trimming at V came to 4 bases and at J to 7 bases, leaving 10 bases not matched to a gene. CDR3: CSVAGTGGAPNEAFF. CDR3 in DNA: TGCAGCGTTGCCGGGACAGGGGGCGCCCCTAATGAAGCTTTCTTT.